The 4 T cell receptor beta chains below come from one sample, sequenced in a study of cytomegalovirus exposure and HLA in healthy donors. Primers included in the PCR were 60 Vbeta and 13 Jbeta primers. Produced via immunoSEQ multiplex PCR; TCRdb's table is partial and in-frame only. The sample contains about 190,000 clones, around 87% of which appear only once. The sequencing input was PBMCs. These TCRs come from a man younger than 40 in good health and CMV-seronegative.

The rearrangement uses TRBV2 and TRBJ2-6, with D hard to call. Trimming stripped 6 bases from V and 0 bases from J, with 21 bases between. Germline-derived CDR1 and CDR2 are SNHLY and FYNNEI. The CDR3 totals 19 residues. The CDR3 loop reads CASRLRPQLSLSGANVLTF. CDR3 bases: TGTGCCAGCAGACTAAGACCCCAGCTAAGTCTCTCTGGGGCCAACGTCCTGACTTTC.

The V gene is TRBV29-1, the J gene TRBJ2-4, with D possibly matching TRBD1 (6 bases). The CDR3 contains 13 residues. Germline V CDR1 and CDR2: SQVTM, ANQGSEA. V was shortened by 6 bases and J by 4 bases, with 13 bases between the two germline ends. The CDR3 region has the DNA TGCAGCGTGGTCAGGGGATCAAAAAACATTCAGTACTTC. Residues: CSVVRGSKNIQYF.

V and J are TRBV29-1 and TRBJ2-2; 7 bases map to TRBD2. Germline V gives CDR1 SQVTM, CDR2 ANQGSEA. This CDR3 contains 13 residues. The ends lost 5 bases at V and 6 bases at J; junction bases unmatched: 6. The CDR3 sequence is CSVTPGLAGELFF. In DNA form, the CDR3 reads TGCAGCGTTACCCCTGGACTAGCCGGGGAGCTGTTTTTT.

On this clone: A junction boundary mismatches the germline segment, possibly from a read error. The sample holds other DNA sequences that translate to the same CDR3. This chain uses TRBV10-1 with TRBJ1-5; the D gene is possibly TRBD1 (5 bases). CDR3 size: 13 residues. Germline-derived CDR1 and CDR2 are WNHNN and SYGVQD (reference sequence). CDR3: CASSGGYNQPQHF. CDR3 DNA sequence: TGCGCCAGCAGTGGGGGCTACAATCAGCCCCAGCATTTC.